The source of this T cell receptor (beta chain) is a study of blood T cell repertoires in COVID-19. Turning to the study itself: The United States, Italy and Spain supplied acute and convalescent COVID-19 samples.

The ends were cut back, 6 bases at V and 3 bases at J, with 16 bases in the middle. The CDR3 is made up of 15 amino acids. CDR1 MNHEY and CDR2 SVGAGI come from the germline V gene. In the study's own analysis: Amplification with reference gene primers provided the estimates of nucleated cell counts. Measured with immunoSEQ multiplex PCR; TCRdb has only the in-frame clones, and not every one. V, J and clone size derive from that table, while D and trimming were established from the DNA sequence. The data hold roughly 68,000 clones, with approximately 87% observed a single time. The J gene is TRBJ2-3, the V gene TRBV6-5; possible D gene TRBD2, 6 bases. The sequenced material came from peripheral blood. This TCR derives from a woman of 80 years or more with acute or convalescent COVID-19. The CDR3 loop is CASSRDLRGTDTQYF. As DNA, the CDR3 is TGTGCCAGCAGCCGGGACTTGAGGGGTACAGATACGCAGTATTTT.